This entry is about one T cell receptor beta chain. Antigen unknown. The TCR beta profiling, which covered VDJ combination and CDR3 sequence, was carried out using genomic DNA as the template. TCRdb analysed the reads with MiXCR anew, one entry per CDR3 protein. The sample includes hundreds of thousands of distinct CDR3 sequences, roughly half seen only once; the top ten take less than 9.5%. The data derive from a study of CD8+CD57+ T cells in acquired aplastic anemia. The overall study: The average for DNA from sorted CD4+ and CD8+ cells was approximately 3.2 ug. The study's findings and limits: Patients showed no significant difference from controls in CD8+ Simpson's diversity. Patients had around 30 CD8+ CDR3 sequences in common with controls (the shared set).

Germline assignment: CDR1 MNHNY and CDR2 SVGAGI (reference sequence). This CDR3 has 13 residues. The V end lost 11 bases, the J end lost 7 bases, and 21 bases lay between the germline ends. J is TRBJ2-7 and V is TRBV6-6, with a possible D match to TRBD2 (7 bases). This TCR was sampled from a human donor with severe aplastic anemia or a healthy control (not recorded which). The sequenced sample was sorted CD4+, CD8+, or CD8+CD57+ T cells (not recorded which) from PBMCs. In nucleotides, the CDR3 is TGTGCCTGCACGAATCGGGGGGCCTGGGAGCAGTACTTC. Translation gives CACTNRGAWEQYF.